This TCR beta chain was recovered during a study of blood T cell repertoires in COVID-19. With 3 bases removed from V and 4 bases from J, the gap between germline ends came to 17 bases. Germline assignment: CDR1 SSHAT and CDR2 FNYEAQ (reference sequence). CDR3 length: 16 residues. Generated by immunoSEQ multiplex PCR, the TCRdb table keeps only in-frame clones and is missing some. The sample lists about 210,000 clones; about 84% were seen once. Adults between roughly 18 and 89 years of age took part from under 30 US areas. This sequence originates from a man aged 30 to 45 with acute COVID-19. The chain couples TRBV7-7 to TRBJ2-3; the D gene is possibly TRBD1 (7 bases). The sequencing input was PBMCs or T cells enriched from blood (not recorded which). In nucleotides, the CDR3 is TGTGCCAGCAGCTTCCGGGACTCAGGGGGACCAGATACGCAGTATTTT. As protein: CASSFRDSGGPDTQYF.